The clone carrying this T cell receptor beta chain is a singleton in its sample. The CDR3 totals 15 residues. The germline CDR1 and CDR2 sequences are LNHDA and SQIVND (reference sequence). Trimming removed 0 bases at V and 10 bases at J, with 13 bases between. This record comes from a study of cytomegalovirus exposure and HLA in healthy donors. Assay used: immunoSEQ multiplex PCR; TCRdb lists only in-frame clones, some missing. This sample yields 150,000 to 200,000 clones, of which 86% are seen a single time; roughly 5.7% belongs to the top ten. Sequenced sample: PBMCs. The clonotype comes from a woman in her twenties or thirties in good health and CMV-seronegative. The V gene is TRBV19, the J gene TRBJ1-6; D is perhaps TRBD1 (5 bases). The CDR3 loop reads CASSIDEAWDSPLHF. CDR3 in DNA: TGTGCCAGTAGTATAGATGAGGCGTGGGACTCACCCCTCCACTTT.